The source of this T cell receptor beta chain is a study of neurological immune-mediated disorders. With 10-nucleotide random UMIs included, cDNA was synthesized by 5'RACE. TCRdb reprocessed the 5' RACE reads with MiXCR, giving one entry per CDR3 protein. The table records roughly 31,000 distinct CDR3 sequences, roughly 25% of them present only once. Trimming left V 5 bases short and J 6 bases short, with 14 bases between. The CDR3 loop spans 15 amino acids. Sequenced material: CD4+ T cells from blood. This TCR derives from a man aged 50 to 59 with HTLV-1-associated myelopathy (HAM/TSP). The J gene is TRBJ1-6, the V gene TRBV12-3 or TRBV12-4; perhaps TRBD1 as D (6 bases). DNA of the CDR3: TGTGCCAGCAGTCTAACAGGGAGTGGTAATTCACCCCTCCACTTT. Translation gives CASSLTGSGNSPLHF.